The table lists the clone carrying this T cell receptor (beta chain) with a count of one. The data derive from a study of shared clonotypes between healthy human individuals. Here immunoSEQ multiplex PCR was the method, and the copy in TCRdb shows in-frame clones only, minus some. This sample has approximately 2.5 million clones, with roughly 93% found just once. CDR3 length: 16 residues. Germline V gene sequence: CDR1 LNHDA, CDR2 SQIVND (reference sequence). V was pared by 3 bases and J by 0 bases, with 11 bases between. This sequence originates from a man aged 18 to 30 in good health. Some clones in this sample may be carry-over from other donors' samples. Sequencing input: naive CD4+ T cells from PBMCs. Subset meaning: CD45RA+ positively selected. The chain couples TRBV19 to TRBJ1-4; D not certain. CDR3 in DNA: TGTGCCAGTAGTATGGGCAGGTTTGCAACTAATGAAAAACTGTTTTTT. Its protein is CASSMGRFATNEKLFF.